This TCR beta chain was sequenced for a study of cytomegalovirus exposure and HLA in healthy donors listed by TCRdb under 2017. In terms of the full investigation: In an earlier analysis of some 550 of the donors, 250 to 350 Gb of sequence data and 120 million or so unique TCR beta sequences from about 180 million T cells were reported. The T cell repertoires of 700 or so subjects were profiled by immunosequencing and related to cytomegalovirus serostatus. A later genetic analysis took genome-wide SNP genotypes for about 55% of the roughly 700 donors and used that subset as a discovery cohort. In a later analysis, previously published TCR beta repertoires from fewer than 750 donors were re-analyzed and high-resolution HLA genotyping was added so that TCR occurrence patterns could be studied. An earlier analysis of fewer than 700 of the donors applied high-throughput TCR beta sequencing to assess whether each TCR beta V gene segment acted as functional or pseudogenic. Donor age, sex, ethnicity and CMV serostatus were compiled together with the repertoire data. A handful of DR-DQ haplotypes were handled as single units for association and clustering because linkage in the cohort was strong. The aim of the study was to test whether cataloging public T cell receptors could identify signatures of past pathogen exposure. Class I and class II HLA loci were covered by the typing at four-digit resolution. Along with the roughly 610-subject first cohort, a separate validation cohort of approximately 110 different subjects was used. Typing coverage varied by locus: about 629-640 donors for A, B, C, DRB1 and DQB1; approximately 500 for DQA1; about 600 for DPA1; some 470 for DPB1. All discovery cohort repertoires had been generated on a single sequencing platform. An early release covering roughly 600 HLA-typed donors comprised about 300 gigabases of sequencing data and some 79 million unique TCR sequences. Across 398 genotyped donors of the cohort, an average of 235,054 unique TCR beta nucleotide sequences per donor were sequenced, and approximately 17% of those sequences were non-productive. The later analysis used no new phenotypic data to find candidate immune exposures, relying instead on TCR beta sequences and their occurrence across donors. High-throughput TCR immunosequencing, statistical association of individual TCRs with disease status, and machine learning were combined to predict cytomegalovirus infection status. Of the approximately 400 genotyped donors, over 80% were placed in the genetic ancestry cluster associated with self-reported Caucasian donors.

V is cut back by 4 bases and J by 6 bases, with 10 bases in the junction unmatched. The CDR3 goes from the cysteine to the phenylalanine over 15 residues. Only the CDR3 portion is preserved as DNA: 45 bases, with reading frame beginning at the first base. The germline V gene gives CDR1 as SGHDT and CDR2 as YYEEEE. Study-wide conclusions, independent of this receptor: A cluster of highly shared sequence variants was judged likely to represent a technical artifact of the sequencing pipeline. Immune exposure information for the cohort was limited to CMV serostatus. The classifier was reported to diagnose cytomegalovirus status with high specificity and sensitivity in both the original cohort and the validation cohort. The authors suggested that the approach could potentially be generalized to other disease states and immunological phenotypes. At a false discovery rate of 0.05, a later analysis linked 16,000 or so TCR beta sequences to specific HLA alleles. While some public TCRs were present in many individuals, most TCR sequences turned up only very rarely across donors. An earlier analysis of several hundred of the donors showed that most TCR beta V segments appeared in productive rearrangements either about 87% or about 30% of the time, which broadly matched IMGT annotations. Because counts were too low, under 20 rarely observed V segments, including chromosome 9 orphons, were left out of the earlier analysis of 587 of the donors. In a later genetic analysis, fewer N-insertions in productive TCRs were reported among donors in an Asian-associated ancestry cluster than the roughly 700-donor mean. A further reported finding was that TCR beta sequences accurately predicted the HLA-A and HLA-B alleles for most subjects in the first cohort. This cohort had only TCR beta chains sequenced, and the lack of alpha or paired-chain data limited which features could be detected. In a later analysis, several top co-occurrence clusters were reported to appear linked to parvovirus B19, influenza, CMV and Epstein-Barr virus. An association between a missense DCLRE1C variant and V-gene and J-gene trimming of TCR beta chains was found in a later genetic analysis and replicated in an independent cohort. Because some donors lacked HLA typing at each locus, the association tests relied only on the typed subset. In a later analysis, most CMV-associated TCR beta chains were found to appear HLA-restricted, with HLA associations seemingly driven largely by CMV exposure. Because the 87-base-pair reads could not distinguish some IMGT-functional V segments, including TRBV6-2 and TRBV6-3, those segments were excluded. In the study, some 160 TCR beta chains were listed as associated with cytomegalovirus. A few of the identified cytomegalovirus-associated TCR beta chains were confirmed in vitro to be specific for cytomegalovirus antigens. Compared with equally common non-associated chains, HLA-associated TCR beta chains in a later analysis were more clonally expanded and had lower generation probabilities. When HLA alleles, especially DR and DQ, strongly co-occurred, attributing TCR associations to individual alleles was difficult. Linkage disequilibrium might explain the correlated functional status among segregating V segments, but an unknown experimental factor could not be ruled out. In a later analysis, TCR association rates were found to vary across HLA loci, with the most associated TCRs seen for DRB1 alleles and the fewest for HLA-C alleles. Presence/absence analyses assumed roughly uniform sequencing depth across donors, an assumption that may not hold.

The cohort comprised some 730 healthy bone marrow donors. At the time of sampling, every cohort member was nominally healthy, though immune exposures that went unrecorded were likely present. The donor tested CMV seronegative, placing the donor among the 352 seronegative members of the cohort. Each donor provided a peripheral blood sample, and peripheral blood mononuclear cells were used for TCR beta sequencing. Genomic DNA was extracted from the blood cell samples with the Qiagen DNeasy Blood Extraction Kit. In the case of this clone: Its cognate antigen has yet to be identified. Per-nucleotide qualities are absent, and no much larger clonotype sits a single base away.

Library construction relied on the immunoSEQ multiplex PCR assay. For the multiplex PCR, a mixture combining 60 forward primers for TCR Vbeta segments and 13 reverse primers for TCR Jbeta segments was used. Amplification of the CDR3 region of rearranged TCR beta genes was performed with a multiplex PCR assay on genomic DNA. On the Illumina HiSeq System, the amplified TCR beta libraries were sequenced as 87-base-pair reads. The source study handled its data this way. A later analysis tallied tens of millions of unique TCR beta chains across the 700 or so repertoires, and approximately 11 million of those chains were shared by two or more donors. Raw reads were error-corrected and collapsed into unique sequences with a nearest-neighbor algorithm that merged closely related sequences to remove PCR and sequencing errors. To assign V, D and J gene segments, CDR3 sequences were aligned to IMGT reference sequences. Each retained sequence needed at least a six-nucleotide match to both a V gene segment and a J gene segment. Rearrangements were called productive when the CDR3 lacked stop codons and stayed in frame with V and J; all others were non-productive. CDR3 was defined according to IMGT convention as the region running from the second conserved V-encoded cysteine to the conserved J-encoded phenylalanine. The earlier analysis of about 530 of the donors excluded any sequence lacking an unambiguous match to a single V gene segment. An earlier analysis of a few hundred of the donors called V segments functional above 56.7% productive rearrangements and segregating when the between-donor standard deviation exceeded 5%. A statistical classification framework was built for diagnosing cytomegalovirus status from the catalog of TCR beta chain sequences. In a later analysis, V and J genes were assigned by comparing TCR nucleotide sequences against IMGT/GENE-DB human TR gene sequences. In a later analysis, CDR3 sequences and most-parsimonious VDJ recombination scenarios were assigned using the TCRdist pipeline. In a later analysis, each TCR beta chain was defined by its CDR3 amino acid sequence together with its V-gene family, and reads lacking a unique V-gene family were excluded. A later analysis removed roughly 590 highly shared, low-generation-probability nucleotide sequences to deal with suspected cross-contamination and a sequencing artifact. In a later analysis, a clonal expansion index was calculated for each public chain from normalized within-repertoire ranks of inferred template counts. A later analysis computed generation probabilities with a VDJ recombination model fitted to out-of-frame rearrangements, and checked the results against IGoR. Hypergeometric tests were used in a later analysis to score TCR-TCR, TCR-HLA and TCR-CMV co-occurrence, with a repertoire-size bias correction applied to the TCR pairs. False discovery rates were estimated in a later analysis by permuting HLA or CMV assignments 20 times. A later analysis grouped co-occurring TCRs with DBSCAN, adding TCRdist sequence similarity when clustering within HLA-allele-positive subsets. Co-occurrence clustering excluded repertoires with fewer than 30,000 or more than 120,000 public chains, plus five with anomalous nucleotide sharing. TCRdb stores this immuneACCESS table with in-frame sequences only. Part of the clones is absent; in the studies checked, under half of the shortfall reflects unresolved V genes, and no reason is known for the rest. V and J calls and clone size are those listed in that table; D and trimming were worked out from the DNA. This sample has 130,000 to 150,000 clones in its table, and approximately 77% of those were observed once. The ten largest clones add up to approximately 5% of the sample.

Rearrangement joined TRBV5-6 to TRBJ1-5, with 7 bases matching TRBD1. Sequencing was carried out using PBMCs. The receptor comes from a woman aged 45 to 65 in good health and CMV-seronegative. The DNA sequence is given as TGTGCCAGCAGCCTTCAGACAGGGTACGGTCAGCCCCAGCATTTT. Its product reads: CASSLQTGYGQPQHF.